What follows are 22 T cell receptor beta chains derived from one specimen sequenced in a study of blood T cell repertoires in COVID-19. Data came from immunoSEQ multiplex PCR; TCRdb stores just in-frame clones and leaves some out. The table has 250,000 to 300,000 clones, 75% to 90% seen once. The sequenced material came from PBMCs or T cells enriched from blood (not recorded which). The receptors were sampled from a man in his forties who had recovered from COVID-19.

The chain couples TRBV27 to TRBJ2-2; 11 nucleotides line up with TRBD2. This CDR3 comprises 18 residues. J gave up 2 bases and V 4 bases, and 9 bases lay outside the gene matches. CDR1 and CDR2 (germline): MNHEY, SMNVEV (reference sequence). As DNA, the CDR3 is TGTGCCAGCAGTTCCATACTAGCGGGAGATGGAAACACCGGGGAGCTGTTTTTT. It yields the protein CASSSILAGDGNTGELFF.

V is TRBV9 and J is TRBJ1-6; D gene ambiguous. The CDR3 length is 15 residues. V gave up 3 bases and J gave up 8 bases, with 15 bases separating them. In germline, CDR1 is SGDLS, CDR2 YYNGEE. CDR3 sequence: CASSAVGGNDSPLHF. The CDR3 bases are TGTGCCAGCAGCGCCGTAGGAGGTAACGATTCACCCCTCCACTTT.

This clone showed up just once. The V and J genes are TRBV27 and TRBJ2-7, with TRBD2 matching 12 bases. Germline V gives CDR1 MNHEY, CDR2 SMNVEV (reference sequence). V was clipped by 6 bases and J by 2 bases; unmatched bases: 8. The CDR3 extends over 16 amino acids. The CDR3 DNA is TGTGCCAGCAGGGCTTCTTGGACTAGCGGGACCTACGAGCAGTACTTC. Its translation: CASRASWTSGTYEQYF.

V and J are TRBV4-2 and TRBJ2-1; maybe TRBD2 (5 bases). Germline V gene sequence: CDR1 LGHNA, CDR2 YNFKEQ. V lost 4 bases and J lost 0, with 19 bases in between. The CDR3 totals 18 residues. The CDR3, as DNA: TGTGCCAGCAGCCCAAGGGAGCCAGCGCCGAGCTCCTACAATGAGCAGTTCTTC. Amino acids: CASSPREPAPSSYNEQFF.

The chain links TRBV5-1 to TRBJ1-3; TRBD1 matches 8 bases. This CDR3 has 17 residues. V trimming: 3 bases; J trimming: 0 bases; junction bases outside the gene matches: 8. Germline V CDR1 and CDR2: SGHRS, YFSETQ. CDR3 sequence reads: CASSSSGQGPSGNTIYF. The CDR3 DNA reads TGCGCCAGCAGCTCAAGCGGACAGGGACCCTCTGGAAACACCATATATTTT.

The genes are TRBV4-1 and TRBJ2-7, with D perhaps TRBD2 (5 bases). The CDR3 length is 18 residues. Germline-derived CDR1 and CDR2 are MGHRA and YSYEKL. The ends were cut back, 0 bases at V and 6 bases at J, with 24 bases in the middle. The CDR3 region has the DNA TGCGCCAGCAGCCAAGATTTAAAGCATCGGGGTTCAGGTCGCGAGCAGTACTTC. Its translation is CASSQDLKHRGSGREQYF.

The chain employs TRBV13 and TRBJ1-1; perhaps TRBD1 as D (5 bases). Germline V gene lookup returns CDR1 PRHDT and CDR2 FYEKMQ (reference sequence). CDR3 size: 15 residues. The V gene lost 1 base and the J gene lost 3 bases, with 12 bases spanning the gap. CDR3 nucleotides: TGTGCCAGCAGCTTAGATGCAGGGACTTACACTGAAGCTTTCTTT. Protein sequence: CASSLDAGTYTEAFF.

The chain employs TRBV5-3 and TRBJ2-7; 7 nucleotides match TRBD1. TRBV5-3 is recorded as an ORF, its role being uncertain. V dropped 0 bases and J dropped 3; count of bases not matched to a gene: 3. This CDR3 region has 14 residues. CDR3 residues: CARSLDGTDYEQYF. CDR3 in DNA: TGTGCCAGAAGCTTGGATGGGACAGACTACGAGCAGTACTTC.

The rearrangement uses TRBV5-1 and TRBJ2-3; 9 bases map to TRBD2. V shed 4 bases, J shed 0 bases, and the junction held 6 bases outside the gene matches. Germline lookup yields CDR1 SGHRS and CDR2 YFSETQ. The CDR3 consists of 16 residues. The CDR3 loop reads CASSLRLAASTDTQYF. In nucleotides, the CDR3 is TGCGCCAGCAGCCTCAGACTAGCGGCTAGCACAGATACGCAGTATTTT. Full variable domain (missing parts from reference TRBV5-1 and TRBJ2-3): KAGVTQTPRYLIKTRGQQVTLSCSPISGHRSVSWYQQTPGQGLQFLFEYFSETQRNKGNFPGRFSGRQFSNSRSEMNVSTLELGDSALYLCASSLRLAASTDTQYFGPGTRLTVL.

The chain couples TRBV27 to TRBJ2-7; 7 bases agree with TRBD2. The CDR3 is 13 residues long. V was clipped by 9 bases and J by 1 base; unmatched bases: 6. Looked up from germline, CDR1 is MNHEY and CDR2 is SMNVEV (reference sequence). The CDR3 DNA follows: TGTGCCAGTACAAGGGGAGGGTCCTACGAGCAGTACTTC. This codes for CASTRGGSYEQYF.

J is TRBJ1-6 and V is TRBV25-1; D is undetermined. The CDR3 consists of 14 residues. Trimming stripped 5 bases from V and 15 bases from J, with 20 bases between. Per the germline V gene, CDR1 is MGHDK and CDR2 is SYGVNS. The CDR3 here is CASSQELDSNLLHF. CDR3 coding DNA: TGTGCCAGCAGTCAGGAGTTGGACTCAAACCTCCTCCACTTT.

The CDR3 region has the DNA TGTGCCAGCAGCGGAACTAGCGGGAGCCTCGAGCAGTACTTC. Protein: CASSGTSGSLEQYF. This chain connects TRBV5-6 to TRBJ2-7; TRBD2 matches at 11 bases. The germline gives CDR1 SGHDT, CDR2 YYEEEE. The CDR3 contains 14 residues. V was clipped by 4 bases and J by 6 bases; unmatched bases: 6.

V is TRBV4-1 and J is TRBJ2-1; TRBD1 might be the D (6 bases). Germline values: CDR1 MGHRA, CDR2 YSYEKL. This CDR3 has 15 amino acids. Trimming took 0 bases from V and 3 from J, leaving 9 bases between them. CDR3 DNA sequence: TGCGCCAGCAGCCAAGACTGGACAGACTACAATGAGCAGTTCTTC. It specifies CASSQDWTDYNEQFF.

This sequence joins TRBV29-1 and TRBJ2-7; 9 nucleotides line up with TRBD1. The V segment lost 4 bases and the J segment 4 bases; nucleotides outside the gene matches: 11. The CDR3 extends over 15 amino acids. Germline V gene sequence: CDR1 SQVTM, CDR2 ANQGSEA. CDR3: CSVVDPGQGLYEQYF. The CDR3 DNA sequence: TGCAGCGTTGTTGACCCGGGACAGGGACTATACGAGCAGTACTTC.

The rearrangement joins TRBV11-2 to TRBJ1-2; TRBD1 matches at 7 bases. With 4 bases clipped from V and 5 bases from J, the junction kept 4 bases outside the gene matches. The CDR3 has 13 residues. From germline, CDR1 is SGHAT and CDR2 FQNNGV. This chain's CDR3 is CASSWGTEYGYTF. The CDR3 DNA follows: TGTGCCAGCAGCTGGGGGACAGAGTATGGCTACACCTTC.

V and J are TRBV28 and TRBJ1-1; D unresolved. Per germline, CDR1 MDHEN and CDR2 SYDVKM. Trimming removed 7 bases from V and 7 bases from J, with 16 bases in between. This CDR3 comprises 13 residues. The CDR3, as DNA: TGTGCCAGCACCCCCGCGGGCTTTAATGAAGCTTTCTTT. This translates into CASTPAGFNEAFF.

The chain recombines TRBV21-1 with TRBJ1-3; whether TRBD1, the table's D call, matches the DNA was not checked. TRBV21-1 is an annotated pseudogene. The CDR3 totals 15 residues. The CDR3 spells CASSAPTGSGNTIYF. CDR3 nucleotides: TGTGCCAGCAGCGCCCCGACAGGCTCTGGAAACACCATATATTTT.

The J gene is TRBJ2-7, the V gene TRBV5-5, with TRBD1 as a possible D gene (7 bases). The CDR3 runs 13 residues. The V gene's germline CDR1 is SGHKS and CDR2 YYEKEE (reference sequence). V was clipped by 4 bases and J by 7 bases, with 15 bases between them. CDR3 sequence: CASSRQGGREQYF. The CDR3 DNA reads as TGTGCCAGCAGCCGGCAGGGGGGCCGGGAGCAGTACTTC.

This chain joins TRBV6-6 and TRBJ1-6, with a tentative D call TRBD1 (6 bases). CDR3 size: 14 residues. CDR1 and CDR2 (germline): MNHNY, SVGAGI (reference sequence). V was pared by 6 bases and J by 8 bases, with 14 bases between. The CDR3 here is CASRGGTLDSPLHF. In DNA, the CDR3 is TGTGCCAGCAGGGGTGGGACACTGGATTCACCCCTCCACTTT.

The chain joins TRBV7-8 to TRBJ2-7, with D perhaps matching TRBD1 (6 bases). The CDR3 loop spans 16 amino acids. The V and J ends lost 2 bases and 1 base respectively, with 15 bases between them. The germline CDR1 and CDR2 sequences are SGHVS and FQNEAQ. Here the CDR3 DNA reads TGTGCCAGCAGCTTATATCAGGCAGGGGATTCCTACGAGCAGTACTTC. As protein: CASSLYQAGDSYEQYF. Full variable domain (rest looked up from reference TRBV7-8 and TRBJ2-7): GAGVSQSPRYKVAKRGQDVALRCDPISGHVSLFWYQQALGQGPEFLTYFQNEAQLDKSGLPSDRFFAERPEGSVSTLKIQRTQQEDSAVYLCASSLYQAGDSYEQYFGPGTRLTVT.

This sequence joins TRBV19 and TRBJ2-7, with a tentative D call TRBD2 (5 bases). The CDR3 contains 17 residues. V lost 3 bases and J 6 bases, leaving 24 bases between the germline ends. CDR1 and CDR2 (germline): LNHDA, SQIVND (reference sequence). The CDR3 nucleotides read TGTGCCAGTAGTATTAAAGGAGGAGTGATCCGCCCCGGCGAGCAGTACTTC. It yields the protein CASSIKGGVIRPGEQYF.

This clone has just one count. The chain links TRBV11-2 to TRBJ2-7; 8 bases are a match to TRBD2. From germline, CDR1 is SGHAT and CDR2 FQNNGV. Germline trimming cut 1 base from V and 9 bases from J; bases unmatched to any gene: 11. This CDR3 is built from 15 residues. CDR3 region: CASSLASGLVGGQYF. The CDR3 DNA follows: TGTGCCAGCAGCTTAGCCTCGGGACTAGTGGGCGGGCAGTACTTC.